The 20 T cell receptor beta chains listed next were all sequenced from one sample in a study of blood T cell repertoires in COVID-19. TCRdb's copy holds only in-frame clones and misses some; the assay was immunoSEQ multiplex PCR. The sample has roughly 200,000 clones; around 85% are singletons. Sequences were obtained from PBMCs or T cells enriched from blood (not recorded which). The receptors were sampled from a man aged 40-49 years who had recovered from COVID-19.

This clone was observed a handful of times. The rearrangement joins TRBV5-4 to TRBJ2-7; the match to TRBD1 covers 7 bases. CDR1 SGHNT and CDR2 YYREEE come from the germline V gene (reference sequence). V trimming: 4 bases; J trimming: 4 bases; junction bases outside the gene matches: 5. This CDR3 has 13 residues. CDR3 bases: TGTGCCAGCAGCCCACGGACAGGTTACGAGCAGTACTTC. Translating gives CASSPRTGYEQYF.

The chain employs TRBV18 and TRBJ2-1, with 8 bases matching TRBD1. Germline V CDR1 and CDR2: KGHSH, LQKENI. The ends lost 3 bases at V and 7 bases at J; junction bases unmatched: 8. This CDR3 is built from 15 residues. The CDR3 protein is CASSPLRTGQNEQFF. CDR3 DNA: TGTGCCAGCTCACCTTTAAGGACAGGGCAGAATGAGCAGTTCTTC.

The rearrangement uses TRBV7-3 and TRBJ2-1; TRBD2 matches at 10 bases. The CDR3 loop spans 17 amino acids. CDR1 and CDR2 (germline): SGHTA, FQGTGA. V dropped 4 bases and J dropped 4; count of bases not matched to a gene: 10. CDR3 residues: CASSYLHLSGRYNEQFF. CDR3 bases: TGTGCCAGCAGCTACCTTCACCTTAGCGGGAGGTACAATGAGCAGTTCTTC. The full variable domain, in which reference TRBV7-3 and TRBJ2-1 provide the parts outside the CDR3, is GAGVSQTPSNKVTEKGKYVELRCDPISGHTALYWYRQSLGQGPEFLIYFQGTGAADDSGLPNDRFFAVRPEGSVSTLKIQRTERGDSAVYLCASSYLHLSGRYNEQFFGPGTRLTVL.

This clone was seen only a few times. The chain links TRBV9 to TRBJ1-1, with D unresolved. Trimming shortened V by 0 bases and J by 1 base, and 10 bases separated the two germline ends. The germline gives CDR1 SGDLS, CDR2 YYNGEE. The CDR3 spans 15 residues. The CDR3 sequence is CASSVARAGNTEAFF. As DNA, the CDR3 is TGTGCCAGCAGCGTAGCTCGGGCGGGGAACACTGAAGCTTTCTTT.

The CDR3 DNA sequence: TGTGCCAGCAGCTTAAATCAGGGGGAAAAACTGTTTTTT. Encoded protein: CASSLNQGEKLFF. The chain has TRBV7-9 and TRBJ1-4, with D possibly being TRBD1 (6 bases). The CDR3 contains 13 residues. Per the germline V gene, CDR1 is SEHNR and CDR2 is FQNEAQ (reference sequence). V lost 2 bases and J 8 bases, leaving 9 bases between the germline ends.

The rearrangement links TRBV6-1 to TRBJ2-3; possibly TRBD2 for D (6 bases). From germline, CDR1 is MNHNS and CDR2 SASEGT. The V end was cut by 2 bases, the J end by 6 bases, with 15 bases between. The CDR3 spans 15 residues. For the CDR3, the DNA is TGTGCCAGCAGTGAATGGGGACTGGTGGGGGATACGCAGTATTTT. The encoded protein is CASSEWGLVGDTQYF.

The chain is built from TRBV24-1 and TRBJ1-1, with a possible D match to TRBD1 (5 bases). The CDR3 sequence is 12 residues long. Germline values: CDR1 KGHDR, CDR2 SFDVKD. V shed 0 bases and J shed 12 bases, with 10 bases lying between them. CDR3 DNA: TGTGCCACCAGTGATTTGGCGGACAAAACTTTCTTT. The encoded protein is CATSDLADKTFF.

The CDR3, as DNA: TGTGCCAGCAGCTCGGCGGGACAGGGGTGGGATCAGCCCCAGCATTTT. It yields the protein CASSSAGQGWDQPQHF. The chain carries TRBV5-6 and TRBJ1-5; 10 nucleotides align to TRBD1. The germline V gene encodes CDR1 SGHDT and CDR2 YYEEEE. The CDR3 runs 16 residues. The ends lost 3 bases at V and 5 bases at J; junction bases unmatched: 8.

The CDR3 region has the DNA TGCGCCAGCAGCTTGCGGGAGGATACTGAAGCTTTCTTT. Residues: CASSLREDTEAFF. The chain is built from TRBV5-1 and TRBJ1-1; D gene uncertain. Trimming left V 1 base short and J 5 bases short, with 9 bases between. The CDR3 sequence is 13 residues long. Germline CDR1 is SGHRS and CDR2 is YFSETQ.

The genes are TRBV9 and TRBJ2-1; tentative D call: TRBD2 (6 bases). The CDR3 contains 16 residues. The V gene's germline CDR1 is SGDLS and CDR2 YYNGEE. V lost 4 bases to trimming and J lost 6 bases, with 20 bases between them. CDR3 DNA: TGTGCCAGCAGCATCGACTCGGCTGGTAGCGGCAATGAGCAGTTCTTC. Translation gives CASSIDSAGSGNEQFF.

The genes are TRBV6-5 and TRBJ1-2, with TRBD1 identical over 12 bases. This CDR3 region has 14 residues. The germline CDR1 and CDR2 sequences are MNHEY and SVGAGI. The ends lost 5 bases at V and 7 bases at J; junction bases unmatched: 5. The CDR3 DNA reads TGTGCCAGCAGTCGGGGACAGGGGGCTCTTGGCTACACCTTC. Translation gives CASSRGQGALGYTF.

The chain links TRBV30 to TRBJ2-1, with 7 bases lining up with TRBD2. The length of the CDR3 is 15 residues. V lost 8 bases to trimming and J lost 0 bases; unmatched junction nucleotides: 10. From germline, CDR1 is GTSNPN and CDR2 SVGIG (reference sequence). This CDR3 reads CASRLALSSYNEQFF. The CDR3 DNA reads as TGTGCCAGTAGACTAGCTCTTAGCTCCTACAATGAGCAGTTCTTC.

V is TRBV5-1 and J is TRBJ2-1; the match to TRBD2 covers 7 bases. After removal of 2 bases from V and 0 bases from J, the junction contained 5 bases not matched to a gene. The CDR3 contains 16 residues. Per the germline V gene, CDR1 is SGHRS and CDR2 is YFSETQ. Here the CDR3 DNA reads TGCGCCAGCAGCTTACTAGCGAAGAGCTCCTACAATGAGCAGTTCTTC. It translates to CASSLLAKSSYNEQFF.

DNA of the CDR3: TGTGCCAGCAGCTTAGAGTCCCTCTATAGAGCGGGGGGTGTCACAGATACGCAGTATTTT. This sequence encodes CASSLESLYRAGGVTDTQYF. The rearrangement links TRBV11-2 to TRBJ2-3; 9 nucleotides align to TRBD2. After removal of 0 bases from V and 2 bases from J, the junction contained 15 bases not matched to a gene. The length of the CDR3 is 20 residues. Germline-derived CDR1 and CDR2 are SGHAT and FQNNGV.

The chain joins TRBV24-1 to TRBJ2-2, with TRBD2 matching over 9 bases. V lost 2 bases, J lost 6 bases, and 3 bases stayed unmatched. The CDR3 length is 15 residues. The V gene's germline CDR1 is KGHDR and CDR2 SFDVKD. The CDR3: CATSDSLAGPGELFF. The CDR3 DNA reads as TGTGCCACCAGTGATTCCCTAGCGGGGCCCGGGGAGCTGTTTTTT.

In DNA form, the CDR3 reads TGTGCCAGCATCCCTCTTGCGGGACAGACCTACGAGCAGTACTTC. Protein product: CASIPLAGQTYEQYF. V gene TRBV5-5 combines with J gene TRBJ2-7, with D possibly TRBD1 on 7 matching bases. The CDR3 runs to 15 residues. V was pared by 6 bases and J by 2 bases, with 18 bases between. CDR1 and CDR2 from the germline V gene are SGHKS and YYEKEE (reference sequence).

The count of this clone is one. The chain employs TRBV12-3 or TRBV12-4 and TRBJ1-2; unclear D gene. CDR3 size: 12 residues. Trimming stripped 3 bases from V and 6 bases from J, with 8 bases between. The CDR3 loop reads CASSFTGNGYTF. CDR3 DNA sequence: TGTGCCAGCAGTTTTACGGGGAATGGCTACACCTTC.

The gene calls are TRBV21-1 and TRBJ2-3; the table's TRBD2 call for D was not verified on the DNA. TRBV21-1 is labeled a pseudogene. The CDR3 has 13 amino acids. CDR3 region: CASRKGRAGVTYF. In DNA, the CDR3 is TGTGCCAGCAGAAAGGGACGAGCGGGAGTAACCTATTTT.

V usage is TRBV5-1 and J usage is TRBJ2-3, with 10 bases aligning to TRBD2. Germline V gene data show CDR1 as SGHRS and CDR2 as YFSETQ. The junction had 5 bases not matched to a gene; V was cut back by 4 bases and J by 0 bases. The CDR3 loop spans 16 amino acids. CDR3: CASSPIAGGSTDTQYF. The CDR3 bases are TGCGCCAGCAGCCCCATAGCGGGGGGAAGCACAGATACGCAGTATTTT.

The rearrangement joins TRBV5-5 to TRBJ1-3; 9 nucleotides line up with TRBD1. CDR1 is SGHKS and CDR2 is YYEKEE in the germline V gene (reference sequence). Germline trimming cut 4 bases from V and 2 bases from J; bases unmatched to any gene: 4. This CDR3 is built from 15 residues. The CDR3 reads CASSETGGAGNTIYF. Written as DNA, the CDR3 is TGTGCCAGCAGCGAGACAGGGGGAGCTGGAAACACCATATATTTT.